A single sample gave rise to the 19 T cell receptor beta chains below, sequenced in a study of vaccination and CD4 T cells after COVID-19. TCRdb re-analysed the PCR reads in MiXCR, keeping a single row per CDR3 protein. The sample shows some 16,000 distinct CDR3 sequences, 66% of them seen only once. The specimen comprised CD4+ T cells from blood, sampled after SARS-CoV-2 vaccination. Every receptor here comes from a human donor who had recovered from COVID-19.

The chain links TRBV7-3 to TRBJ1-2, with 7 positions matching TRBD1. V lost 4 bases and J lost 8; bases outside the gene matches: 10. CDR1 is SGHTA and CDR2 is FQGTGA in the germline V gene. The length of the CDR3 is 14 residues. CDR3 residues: CASSYIQGLQGYTF. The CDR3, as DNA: TGTGCCAGCAGCTATATACAGGGGCTGCAAGGCTACACCTTC.

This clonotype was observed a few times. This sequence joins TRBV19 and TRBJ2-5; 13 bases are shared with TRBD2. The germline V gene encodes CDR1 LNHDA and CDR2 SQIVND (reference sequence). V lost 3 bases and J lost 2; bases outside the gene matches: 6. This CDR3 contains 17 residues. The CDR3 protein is CASSIGTSGTPQETQYF. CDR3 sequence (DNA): TGTGCCAGTAGTATCGGGACTAGCGGGACCCCTCAAGAGACCCAGTACTTC.

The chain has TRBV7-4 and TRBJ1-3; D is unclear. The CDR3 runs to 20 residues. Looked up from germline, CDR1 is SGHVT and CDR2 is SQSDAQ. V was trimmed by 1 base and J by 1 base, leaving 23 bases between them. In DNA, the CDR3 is TGTGCCAGCAGCTTAGGTAAGGTCCCCGGCTCCCCCCCTTCTGGAAACACCATATATTTT. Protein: CASSLGKVPGSPPSGNTIYF.

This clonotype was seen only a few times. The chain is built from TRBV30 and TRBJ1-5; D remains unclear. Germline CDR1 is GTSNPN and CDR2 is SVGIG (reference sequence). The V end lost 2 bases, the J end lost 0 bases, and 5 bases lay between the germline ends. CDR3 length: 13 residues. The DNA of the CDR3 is TGTGCCTGGAGTACCGATAGCAATCAGCCCCAGCATTTT. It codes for CAWSTDSNQPQHF. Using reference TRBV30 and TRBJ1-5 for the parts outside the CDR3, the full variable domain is SQTIHQWPATLVQPVGSPLSLECTVEGTSNPNLYWYRQAAGRGLQLLFYSVGIGQISSEVPQNLSASRPQDRQFILSSKKLLLSDSGFYLCAWSTDSNQPQHFGDGTRLSIL.

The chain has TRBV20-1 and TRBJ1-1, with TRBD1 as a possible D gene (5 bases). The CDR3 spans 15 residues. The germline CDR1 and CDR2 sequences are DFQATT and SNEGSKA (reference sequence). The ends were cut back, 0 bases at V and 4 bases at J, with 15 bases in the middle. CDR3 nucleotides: TGCAGTGCTAGAGACAGGGTCGGGCTTGGCACTGAAGCTTTCTTT. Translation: CSARDRVGLGTEAFF.

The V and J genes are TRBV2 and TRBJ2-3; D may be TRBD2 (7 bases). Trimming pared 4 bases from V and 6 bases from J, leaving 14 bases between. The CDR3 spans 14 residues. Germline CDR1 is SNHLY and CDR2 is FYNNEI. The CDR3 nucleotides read TGTGCCAGCAGTGCTCGGGGGGCGAGGGATACGCAGTATTTT. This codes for CASSARGARDTQYF.

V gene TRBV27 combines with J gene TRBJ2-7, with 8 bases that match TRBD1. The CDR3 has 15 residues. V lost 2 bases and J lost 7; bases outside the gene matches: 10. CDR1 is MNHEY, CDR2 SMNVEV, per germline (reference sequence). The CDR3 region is CASSLKPQGAREQYF. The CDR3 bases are TGTGCCAGCAGTTTAAAACCGCAGGGGGCGCGGGAGCAGTACTTC.

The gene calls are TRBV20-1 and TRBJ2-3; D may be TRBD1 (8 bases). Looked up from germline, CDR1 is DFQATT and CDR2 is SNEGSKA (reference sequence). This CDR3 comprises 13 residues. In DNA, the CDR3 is TGCGGGGGGGGGACAGGATACACAGATACGCAGTATTTT. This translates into CGGGTGYTDTQYF.

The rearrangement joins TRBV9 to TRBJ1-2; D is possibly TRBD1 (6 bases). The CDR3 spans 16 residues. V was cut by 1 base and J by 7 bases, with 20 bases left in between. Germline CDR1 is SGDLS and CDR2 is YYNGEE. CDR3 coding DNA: TGTGCCAGCAGCGTAAGGTTGGCAGGGGCTGGTTCTGGCTACACCTTC. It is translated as CASSVRLAGAGSGYTF.

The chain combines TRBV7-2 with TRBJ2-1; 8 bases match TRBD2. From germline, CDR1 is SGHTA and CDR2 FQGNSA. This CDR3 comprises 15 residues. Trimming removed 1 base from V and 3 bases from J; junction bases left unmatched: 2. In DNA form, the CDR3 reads TGTGCCAGCAGCTTAGTAGCGGGATACTACAATGAGCAGTTCTTC. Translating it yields CASSLVAGYYNEQFF. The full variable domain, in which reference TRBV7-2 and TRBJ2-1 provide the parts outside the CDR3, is GAGVSQSPSNKVTEKGKDVELRCDPISGHTALYWYRQSLGQGLEFLIYFQGNSAPDKSGLPSDRFSAERTGGSVSTLTIQRTQQEDSAVYLCASSLVAGYYNEQFFGPGTRLTVL.

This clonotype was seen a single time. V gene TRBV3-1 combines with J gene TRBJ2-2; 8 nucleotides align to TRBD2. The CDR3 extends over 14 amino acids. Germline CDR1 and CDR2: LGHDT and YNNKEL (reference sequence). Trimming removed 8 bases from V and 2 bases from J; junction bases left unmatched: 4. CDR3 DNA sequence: TGTGCCAGCGCCGGACTAGCCAACACCGGGGAGCTGTTTTTT. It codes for CASAGLANTGELFF.

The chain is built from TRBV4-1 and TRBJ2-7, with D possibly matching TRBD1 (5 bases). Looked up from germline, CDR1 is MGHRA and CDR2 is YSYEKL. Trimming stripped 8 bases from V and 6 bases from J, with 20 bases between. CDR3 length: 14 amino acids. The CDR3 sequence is CASASSITRGEQYF. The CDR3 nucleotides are TGCGCCAGCGCCAGTTCAATAACAAGGGGCGAGCAGTACTTC.

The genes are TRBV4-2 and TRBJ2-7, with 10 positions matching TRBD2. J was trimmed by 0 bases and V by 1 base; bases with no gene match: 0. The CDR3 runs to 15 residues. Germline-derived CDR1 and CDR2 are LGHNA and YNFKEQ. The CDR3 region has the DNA TGTGCCAGCAGCCAAGGACTAGCGGGCTCCTACGAGCAGTACTTC. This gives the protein CASSQGLAGSYEQYF.

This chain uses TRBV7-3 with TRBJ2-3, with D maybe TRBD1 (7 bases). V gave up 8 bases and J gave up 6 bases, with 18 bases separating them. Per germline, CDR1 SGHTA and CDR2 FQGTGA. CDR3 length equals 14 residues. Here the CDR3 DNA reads TGTGCCAGCCCCCAGGGGGGAGAATATGATACGCAGTATTTT. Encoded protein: CASPQGGEYDTQYF.

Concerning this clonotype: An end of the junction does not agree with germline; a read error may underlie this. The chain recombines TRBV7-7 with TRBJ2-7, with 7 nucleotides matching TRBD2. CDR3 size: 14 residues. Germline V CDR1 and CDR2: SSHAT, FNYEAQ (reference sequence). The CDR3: CASSPQRGAYEQYF. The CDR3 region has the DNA TGTGCTAGCAGCCCCCAGCGGGGCGCCTACGAGCAGTACTTC.

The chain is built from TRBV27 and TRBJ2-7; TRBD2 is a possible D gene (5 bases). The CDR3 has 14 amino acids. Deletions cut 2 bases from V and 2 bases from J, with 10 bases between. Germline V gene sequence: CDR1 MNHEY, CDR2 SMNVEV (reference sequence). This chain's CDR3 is CASSLNWGAYEQYF. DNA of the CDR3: TGTGCCAGCAGTTTAAACTGGGGAGCCTACGAGCAGTACTTC.

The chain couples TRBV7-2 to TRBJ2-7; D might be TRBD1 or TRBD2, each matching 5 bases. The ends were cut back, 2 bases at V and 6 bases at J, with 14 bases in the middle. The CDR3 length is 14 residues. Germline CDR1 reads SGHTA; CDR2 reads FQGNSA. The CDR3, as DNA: TGTGCCAGCAGCTTAAGGCGGGCAGGGCGCGAGCAGTACTTC. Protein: CASSLRRAGREQYF.

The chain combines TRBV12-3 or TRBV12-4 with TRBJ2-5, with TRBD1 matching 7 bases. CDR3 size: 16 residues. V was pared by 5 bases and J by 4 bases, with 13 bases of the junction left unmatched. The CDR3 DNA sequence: TGTGCCAGCAGTCTTCGGGAACAGGGGATCGGAGAGACCCAGTACTTC. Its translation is CASSLREQGIGETQYF.

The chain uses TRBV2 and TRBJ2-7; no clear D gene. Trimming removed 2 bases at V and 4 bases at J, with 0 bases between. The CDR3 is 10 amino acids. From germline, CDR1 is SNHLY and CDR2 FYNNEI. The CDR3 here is CASSEYEQYF. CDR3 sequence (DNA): TGTGCCAGCAGTGAATACGAGCAGTACTTC.